The rows below give T cell receptor beta chains drawn from one sample of a study of blood T cells in healthy people across ages. MiXCR, run by TCRdb on the 5' RACE reads, gives a single entry per CDR3 protein. The table shows roughly 500,000 distinct CDR3 sequences, with approximately 30% occurring only once. The sample comprised blood. The origin of the receptors is a woman aged 65 to 85 in good health. Both conserved end residues are part of each CDR3. A D gene is named only where the DNA matches it firmly. Clone sizes are given selectively: once, few, many, or a class where the clone is expanded.

.	.	TRBV6-2/TRBV6-3	TRBJ2-3	CASSRSMNTQYF	TGTGCCAGCAGCCGTAGCATGAATACGCAGTATTTT
TRBD1	few	TRBV20-1	TRBJ1-5	CSAPEVPGQPLSAQHF	TGCAGTGCTCCTGAGGTACCGGGACAGCCACTATCAGCCCAGCATTTT
.	.	TRBV7-9	TRBJ2-7	CASSLALRAGASSYEQYF	TGTGCCAGCAGCTTAGCGCTCCGGGCAGGGGCGAGCTCCTACGAGCAGTACTTC
TRBD1	.	TRBV7-2	TRBJ1-2	CASNLASRGRGGYTF	TGTGCCAGCAACTTAGCGTCCAGGGGGCGCGGGGGCTACACCTTC
TRBD1	few	TRBV7-9	TRBJ1-2	CASSSRGTDGYTF	TGTGCCAGCAGCTCCAGGGGGACGGATGGCTACACCTTC
TRBD1	.	TRBV5-1	TRBJ1-4	CASRSDREGEKLFF	TGCGCCAGCAGATCCGACAGGGAGGGGGAAAAACTGTTTTTT
TRBD1	few	TRBV24-1	TRBJ1-2	CATSWTGNPYGYTF	TGTGCCACCTCATGGACAGGGAACCCTTATGGCTACACCTTC
.	.	TRBV29-1	TRBJ1-4	CSVADLTSEKLFF	TGCAGCGTTGCTGACCTGACAAGCGAAAAACTGTTTTTT
.	.	TRBV4-2	TRBJ2-4	CASSQDTSGVRNIQYF	TGTGCCAGCAGCCAAGATACCTCCGGAGTAAGGAACATTCAGTACTTC
TRBD1	.	TRBV5-1	TRBJ1-4	CASSLQGAQEKLFF	TGCGCCAGCAGCCTTCAGGGGGCTCAGGAAAAACTGTTTTTT
TRBD1	few	TRBV6-6	TRBJ1-2	CASSKGQGAPNYGYTF	TGTGCCAGCAGTAAAGGACAGGGCGCTCCCAACTATGGCTACACCTTC
.	few	TRBV7-2	TRBJ2-4	CASGSRQTQASIQYF	TGTGCCAGTGGGTCCAGACAGACTCAAGCGAGCATTCAGTACTTC
TRBD2	.	TRBV29-1	TRBJ2-5	CSVELYTGLFQTQYF	TGCAGCGTTGAATTATATACGGGACTATTCCAGACCCAGTACTTC
.	few	TRBV7-2	TRBJ2-5	CASSSNGGKETQYF	TGTGCCAGCAGCTCGAACGGTGGAAAAGAGACCCAGTACTTC
TRBD1	few	TRBV5-1	TRBJ2-3	CASSLAADREGTDTQYF	TGCGCCAGCAGCTTGGCCGCGGACAGGGAAGGCACAGATACGCAGTATTTT
.	many	TRBV5-1	TRBJ1-2	CASSSGGGRGANYGYTF	TGCGCCAGCAGCTCGGGAGGGGGACGAGGGGCCAATTATGGCTACACCTTC
.	.	TRBV2	TRBJ1-4	CASSLSRGFNEKLFF	TGTGCCAGCAGTTTGTCCAGGGGTTTTAATGAAAAACTGTTTTTT
.	.	TRBV7-3	TRBJ1-2	CASSFGASYGYTF	TGTGCCAGCAGCTTCGGGGCCTCCTATGGCTACACCTTC
.	.	TRBV7-2	TRBJ2-7	CASSLARGGYEQYF	TGTGCCAGCAGCTTAGCCAGGGGCGGTTACGAGCAGTACTTC
.	few	TRBV19	TRBJ2-1	CASKPGRLNNEQFF	TGTGCCAGTAAACCGGGACGGCTGAACAATGAGCAGTTCTTC
TRBD2	.	TRBV29-1	TRBJ2-5	CSGSGGAWETQYF	TGCAGCGGTAGCGGGGGGGCCTGGGAGACCCAGTACTTC
.	.	TRBV28	TRBJ1-1	CASSAGKAFF	TGTGCCAGCAGTGCAGGGAAAGCTTTCTTT
.	few	TRBV9	TRBJ1-2	CASSVGPTYGYTF	TGTGCCAGCAGCGTAGGTCCGACCTATGGCTACACCTTC
TRBD1	.	TRBV5-1	TRBJ2-5	CASSRDRTGQETQYF	TGCGCCAGCAGCAGGGACAGAACGGGCCAAGAGACCCAGTACTTC
TRBD2	once	TRBV5-1	TRBJ2-3	CASRAGVSTDTQYF	TGCGCCAGCAGGGCGGGAGTTAGTACAGATACGCAGTATTTT
.	.	TRBV20-1	TRBJ1-4	CSARTGFREKLFF	TGCAGTGCTCGAACGGGGTTCAGGGAAAAACTGTTTTTT
.	few	TRBV7-3	TRBJ2-7	CASSPQGVGTSEQYF	TGTGCCAGCAGCCCACAGGGAGTAGGAACCTCCGAGCAGTACTTC
.	few	TRBV3-1	TRBJ2-5	CASSPPGLRQETQYF	TGTGCCAGCAGCCCTCCGGGACTGCGGCAAGAGACCCAGTACTTC
TRBD2	few	TRBV2	TRBJ2-5	CASSLSGAKGETQYF	TGTGCCAGCAGCCTTAGCGGGGCGAAAGGGGAGACCCAGTACTTC
.	few	TRBV20-1	TRBJ2-5	CSARTRRFQETQYF	TGCAGTGCTCGGACGAGGAGGTTCCAAGAGACCCAGTACTTC
.	.	TRBV4-2	TRBJ1-3	CASSQEFGRGAGNTIYF	TGTGCCAGCAGCCAAGAATTTGGCAGGGGTGCTGGAAACACCATATATTTT
.	few	TRBV21-1	TRBJ2-1	CASSKGRSSYNEQFF	TGTGCCAGCAGCAAAGGGCGGTCTTCCTACAATGAGCAGTTCTTC
.	.	TRBV29-1	TRBJ2-5	CSVRGGASQETQYF	TGCAGCGTTCGCGGGGGCGCGTCCCAAGAGACCCAGTACTTC
.	.	TRBV29-1	TRBJ2-7	CSAYVGGANTYEQYF	TGCAGCGCATACGTAGGGGGGGCAAACACCTACGAGCAGTACTTC
TRBD1	few	TRBV4-1	TRBJ2-3	CASSRQGTGGTADTQYF	TGCGCCAGCAGCCGACAAGGGACAGGGGGAACGGCAGATACGCAGTATTTT
.	.	TRBV7-2	TRBJ2-5	CATPGTQYF	TGTGCCACGCCGGGGACCCAGTACTTC
.	.	TRBV20-1	TRBJ2-3	CSASRDTSTDTQYF	TGCAGTGCTTCCCGGGACACCAGCACAGATACGCAGTATTTT
.	.	TRBV10-3	TRBJ2-2	CAISGGTEELFF	TGTGCCATCAGTGGAGGGACCGAGGAGCTGTTTTTT
.	few	TRBV3-2	TRBJ2-7	CASSHPSEQYF	TGTGCCAGCAGCCACCCGAGCGAGCAGTACTTC
.	.	TRBV10-3	TRBJ1-2	CAISDPDPVSSGYTF	TGTGCCATCAGTGACCCCGACCCCGTGTCGAGTGGCTACACCTTC
TRBD2	few	TRBV5-1	TRBJ2-5	CASSLEGGGPYKETQYF	TGCGCCAGCAGCTTGGAAGGCGGGGGGCCGTACAAAGAGACCCAGTACTTC
.	few	TRBV7-9	TRBJ2-1	CASSARVGNEQFF	TGTGCCAGCTCGGCTAGAGTTGGCAATGAGCAGTTCTTC
.	few	TRBV7-3	TRBJ2-7	CASSLNPAGTIQYF	TGTGCCAGCAGCCTCAACCCAGCGGGGACAATACAGTACTTC
TRBD1	few	TRBV10-3	TRBJ1-3	CAISSGQTSGNTIYF	TGTGCCATCAGCTCGGGACAGACTTCTGGAAACACCATATATTTT
.	.	TRBV7-9	TRBJ2-6	CASSRGFSGANVLTF	TGTGCCAGCAGCCGCGGTTTCTCTGGGGCCAACGTCCTGACTTTC